This T cell receptor (beta chain) was profiled in a study of STAT5B mutations in CD4+ large granular lymphocyte leukemia. Study background: The CDR3 'QG' motif was associated with a particular HLA allele among healthy donors. Notes on the study in general: No patients shared main leukemic clonotypes, though around 27% appeared at low frequency elsewhere. Compared with healthy controls (2/35), patient top clones favored TRBV06 (8/27). Data were not HLA-matched across samples.

Comments on this clone: Its antigen remains unidentified.

V lost 3 bases to trimming and J lost 6 bases, with 11 bases between them. The CDR3 covers 13 residues. Germline loops: CDR1 ENHRY, CDR2 SYGVKD. TCRdb keeps only in-frame clones here, not all; method: immunoSEQ multiplex PCR. The sample yields 31,000 or so clones, approximately 91% seen once. The TCR originated in a human donor in good health. Sequencing was performed on CD4+ T cells from blood buffy coats. The chain uses TRBV10-3 and TRBJ1-1; D remains unclear. CDR3 DNA: TGTGCCATCAGTGACAATCCACTCTCTGAAGCTTTCTTT. Translating it yields CAISDNPLSEAFF.